A single sample gave rise to the 13 T cell receptor beta chains below, sequenced in a study of blood T cell repertoires in COVID-19. Libraries were prepared by immunoSEQ multiplex PCR; TCRdb keeps only in-frame clonotypes and omits some of them. The sample has about 64,000 clones; more than 75% are singletons. Sequenced input: PBMCs or T cells enriched from blood (not recorded which). The receptor source for this set is a woman in her forties who had recovered from COVID-19.

The chain joins TRBV7-9 to TRBJ2-2; TRBD2 agrees at 13 bases. The germline CDR1 and CDR2 sequences are SEHNR and FQNEAQ (reference sequence). V shed 5 bases, J shed 5 bases, and the junction held 8 bases outside the gene matches. This CDR3 spans 17 amino acids. The CDR3, as DNA: TGTGCCAGCAGCCCACTAGCGGGGGGGCCGCGGACCGGGGAGCTGTTTTTT. As protein: CASSPLAGGPRTGELFF.

The chain uses TRBV25-1 and TRBJ2-2; the match to TRBD1 covers 7 bases. Germline trimming cut 1 base from V and 5 bases from J; bases unmatched to any gene: 7. CDR1 is MGHDK and CDR2 is SYGVNS in the germline V gene. The length of the CDR3 is 16 residues. Written as DNA, the CDR3 is TGTGCCAGCAGTGAATTCAACAGGGGAGAAACCGGGGAGCTGTTTTTT. It is translated as CASSEFNRGETGELFF.

This clone was detected a few times. This sequence joins TRBV7-9 and TRBJ1-1; D not resolved. Per germline, CDR1 SEHNR and CDR2 FQNEAQ (reference sequence). The CDR3 extends over 13 amino acids. V lost 5 bases and J 3 bases, leaving 10 bases between the germline ends. CDR3 coding DNA: TGTGCCAGCAGCCCCGCGGGGTACACTGAAGCTTTCTTT. Translated: CASSPAGYTEAFF.

The chain has TRBV5-6 and TRBJ2-3, with D possibly being TRBD2 (5 bases). This CDR3 has 16 residues. Germline V CDR1 and CDR2: SGHDT, YYEEEE. V lost 1 base and J 2 bases, leaving 14 bases between the germline ends. Here the CDR3 reads CASSLKGQGLTDTQYF. For the CDR3, the DNA is TGTGCCAGCAGCTTGAAAGGGCAAGGACTCACAGATACGCAGTATTTT.

The J gene is TRBJ2-5, the V gene TRBV11-3; D possibly corresponds to TRBD2 (6 bases). The CDR3 runs to 15 residues. Germline V gene lookup returns CDR1 SGHNT and CDR2 YENEEA. V dropped 4 bases and J dropped 5 bases, with 17 bases sitting between them. CDR3 loop: CASSYSLGGGETQYF. The CDR3 DNA is TGTGCCAGCAGCTACTCGCTGGGGGGAGGCGAGACCCAGTACTTC.

The V and J genes are TRBV7-9 and TRBJ2-5; the D gene is possibly TRBD2 (7 bases). This CDR3 is built from 13 residues. V was clipped by 6 bases and J by 6 bases, with 14 bases between them. Germline V gene data show CDR1 as SEHNR and CDR2 as FQNEAQ (reference sequence). The chain's CDR3 is CASSNGGPQTQYF. DNA for the CDR3: TGTGCCAGCAGTAACGGGGGGCCTCAGACCCAGTACTTC.

The CDR3 region has the DNA TGTGCCAGCAGCTTAGTCGGGGGCACTGAAGCTTTCTTT. The encoded protein is CASSLVGGTEAFF. The chain couples TRBV11-2 to TRBJ1-1; the D gene is possibly TRBD1 (5 bases). The CDR3 runs to 13 residues. Deletions cut 1 base from V and 4 bases from J, with 7 bases between. CDR1 and CDR2 (germline): SGHAT, FQNNGV.

The chain recombines TRBV12-3 or TRBV12-4 with TRBJ2-7; TRBD2 matches 8 bases. This CDR3 is built from 13 residues. V lost 6 bases, J lost 3 bases, and 4 bases stayed unmatched. CDR3 protein: CASRPGLDYEQYF. In nucleotides, the CDR3 is TGTGCCAGCAGACCGGGACTAGACTACGAGCAGTACTTC.

The table lists this clone with a count of one. The chain carries TRBV19 and TRBJ2-2, with unresolved D. The CDR3 sequence is 13 residues long. Trimming removed 10 bases from V and 4 bases from J, with 13 bases in between. Germline V gives CDR1 LNHDA, CDR2 SQIVND (reference sequence). CDR3 DNA: TGTGCCACCCTGACTTCTCCCACCGGGGAGCTGTTTTTT. Translated, it gives CATLTSPTGELFF.

This clone is labeled as medium-sized (0.01 to 0.1%). Other DNA sequences of this sample code for an identical CDR3. The rearrangement joins TRBV10-3 to TRBJ1-5, with 10 bases lining up with TRBD1. This CDR3 spans 14 amino acids. The J segment lost 0 bases and the V segment lost 8 bases, leaving 1 base of the junction unmatched. Germline CDR1 ENHRY, CDR2 SYGVKD. CDR3 sequence: CAIGTGDSNQPQHF. DNA for the CDR3: TGTGCCATCGGGACAGGGGATAGCAATCAGCCCCAGCATTTT.

The CDR3 loop is CASSLPSGVLETQYF. In DNA form, the CDR3 reads TGTGCCAGCAGCTTGCCGAGCGGGGTTTTGGAGACCCAGTACTTC. The rearrangement links TRBV5-4 to TRBJ2-5; 7 bases line up with TRBD2. This CDR3 has 15 amino acids. Looked up from germline, CDR1 is SGHNT and CDR2 is YYREEE (reference sequence). V lost 1 base and J lost 5; bases outside the gene matches: 8.

J is TRBJ1-2 and V is TRBV5-6; a possible D gene is TRBD1 (5 bases). Germline V gives CDR1 SGHDT, CDR2 YYEEEE. This CDR3 has 13 residues. V was cut by 3 bases and J by 8 bases, with 14 bases left in between. The CDR3 DNA reads TGTGCCAGCAGCTGGGGGGAGGGGCGAGGCTACACCTTC. It specifies CASSWGEGRGYTF.

The genes are TRBV3-1 (or the pseudogene TRBV3-2) and TRBJ2-2, with 7 bases identical to TRBD2. The CDR3 length is 16 residues. CDR1 is LGHDT, CDR2 YNNKEL, per germline (reference sequence). The V and J ends lost 4 bases and 4 bases, in that order; junction bases with no gene match: 9. This CDR3 reads CASSPPRGGGTGELFF. The CDR3 DNA follows: TGTGCCAGCAGCCCACCCCGCGGGGGTGGCACCGGGGAGCTGTTTTTT.